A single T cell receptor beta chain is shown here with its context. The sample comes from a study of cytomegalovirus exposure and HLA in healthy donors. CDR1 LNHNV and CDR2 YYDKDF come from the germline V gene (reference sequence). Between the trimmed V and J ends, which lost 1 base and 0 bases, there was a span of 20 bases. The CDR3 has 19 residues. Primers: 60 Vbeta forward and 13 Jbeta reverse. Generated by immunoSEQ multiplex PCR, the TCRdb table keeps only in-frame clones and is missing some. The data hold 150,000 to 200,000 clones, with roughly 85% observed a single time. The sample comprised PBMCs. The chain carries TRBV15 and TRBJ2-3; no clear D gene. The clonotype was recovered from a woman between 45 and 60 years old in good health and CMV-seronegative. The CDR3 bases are TGTGCCACCAGCAGAGCTAGTTTTCCGTCGAGTGGAAGCACAGATACGCAGTATTTT. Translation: CATSRASFPSSGSTDTQYF.